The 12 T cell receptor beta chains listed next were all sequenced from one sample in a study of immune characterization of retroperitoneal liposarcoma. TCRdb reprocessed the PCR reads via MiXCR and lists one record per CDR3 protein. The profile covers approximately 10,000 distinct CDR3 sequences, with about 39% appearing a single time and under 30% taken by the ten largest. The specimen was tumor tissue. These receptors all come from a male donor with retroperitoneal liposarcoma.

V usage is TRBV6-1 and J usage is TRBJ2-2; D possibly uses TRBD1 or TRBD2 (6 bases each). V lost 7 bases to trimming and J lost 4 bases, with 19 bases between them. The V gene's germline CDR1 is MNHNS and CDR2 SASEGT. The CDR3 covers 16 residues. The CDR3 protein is CASIPRGEPGTGELFF. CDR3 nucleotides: TGTGCCAGCATACCAAGGGGGGAGCCGGGCACCGGGGAGCTGTTTTTT.

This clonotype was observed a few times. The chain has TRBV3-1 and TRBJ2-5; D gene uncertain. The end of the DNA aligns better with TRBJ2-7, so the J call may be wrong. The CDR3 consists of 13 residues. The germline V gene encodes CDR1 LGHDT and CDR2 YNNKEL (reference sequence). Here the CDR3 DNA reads TGTGCCAGCAGCCAGACCCCATCCGCCGAGCAGTACTTC. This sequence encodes CASSQTPSAEQYF.

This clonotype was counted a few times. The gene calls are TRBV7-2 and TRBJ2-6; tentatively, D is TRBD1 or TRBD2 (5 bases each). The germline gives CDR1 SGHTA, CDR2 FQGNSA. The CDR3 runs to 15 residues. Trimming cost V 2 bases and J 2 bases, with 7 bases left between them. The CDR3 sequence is CASSLRGPGANVLTF. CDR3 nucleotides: TGTGCCAGCAGCTTACGGGGCCCTGGGGCCAACGTCCTGACTTTC.

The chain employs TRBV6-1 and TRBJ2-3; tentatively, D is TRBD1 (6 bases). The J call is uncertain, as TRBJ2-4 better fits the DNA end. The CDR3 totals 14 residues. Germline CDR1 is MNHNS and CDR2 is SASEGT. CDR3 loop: CASSLQGSKNIQYF. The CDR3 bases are TGTGCCAGCAGTTTACAGGGTTCCAAAAACATTCAGTACTTC.

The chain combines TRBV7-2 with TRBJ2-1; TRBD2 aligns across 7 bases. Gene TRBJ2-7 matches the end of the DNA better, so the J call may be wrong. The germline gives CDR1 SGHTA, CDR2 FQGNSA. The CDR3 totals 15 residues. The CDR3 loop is CASSLDPSGTHEQYF. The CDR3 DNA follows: TGTGCCAGCAGCTTAGATCCTAGCGGTACTCACGAGCAGTACTTC.

CDR3 amino acids: CATTGTSLNEQYF. The CDR3 region has the DNA TGTGCCACCACCGGGACTAGTTTGAATGAGCAGTACTTC. The chain couples TRBV6-1 to TRBJ2-5, with 8 bases lining up with TRBD2. Germline loops: CDR1 MNHNS, CDR2 SASEGT. The CDR3 runs 13 residues. Trimming at V came to 10 bases and at J to 11 bases, leaving 15 bases not matched to a gene.

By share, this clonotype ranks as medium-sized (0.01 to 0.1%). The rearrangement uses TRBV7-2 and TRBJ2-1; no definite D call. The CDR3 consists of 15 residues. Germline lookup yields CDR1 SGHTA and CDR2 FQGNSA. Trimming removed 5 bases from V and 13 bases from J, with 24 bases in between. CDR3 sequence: CASSHAAAVQETQFF. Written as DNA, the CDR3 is TGTGCCAGCAGCCATGCCGCGGCAGTCCAAGAGACCCAGTTCTTC.

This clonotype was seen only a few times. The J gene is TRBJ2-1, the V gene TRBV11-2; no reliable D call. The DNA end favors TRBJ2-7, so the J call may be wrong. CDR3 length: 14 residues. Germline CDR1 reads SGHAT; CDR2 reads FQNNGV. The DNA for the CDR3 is TGTGCCAGCAGCTTCTCCCCTAGGACCGATGAGCAGTACTTC. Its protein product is CASSFSPRTDEQYF.

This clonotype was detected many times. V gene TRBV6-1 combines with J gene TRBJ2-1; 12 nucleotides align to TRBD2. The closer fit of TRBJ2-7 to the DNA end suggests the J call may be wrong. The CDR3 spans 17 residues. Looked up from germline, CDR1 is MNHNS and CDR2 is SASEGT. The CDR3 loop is CASSSLAGGPADNEQYF. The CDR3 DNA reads TGTGCCAGCAGTTCGCTAGCGGGGGGGCCAGCCGACAATGAGCAGTACTTC.

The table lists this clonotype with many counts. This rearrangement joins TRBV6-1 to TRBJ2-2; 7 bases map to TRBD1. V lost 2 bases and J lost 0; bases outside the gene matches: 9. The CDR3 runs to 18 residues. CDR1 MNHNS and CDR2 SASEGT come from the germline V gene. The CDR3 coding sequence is TGTGCCAGCAGTGAACTCCACAGGGGACCCGCGAACACCGGGGAGCTGTTTTTT. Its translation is CASSELHRGPANTGELFF.

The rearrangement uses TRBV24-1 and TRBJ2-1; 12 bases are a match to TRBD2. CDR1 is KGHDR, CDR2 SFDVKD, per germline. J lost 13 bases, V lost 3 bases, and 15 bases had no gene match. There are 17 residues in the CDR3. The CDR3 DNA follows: TGTGCCACCAGTGATCCCGGACTAGCGGGGATACAAGAGACCCAGTTCTTC. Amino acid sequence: CATSDPGLAGIQETQFF.

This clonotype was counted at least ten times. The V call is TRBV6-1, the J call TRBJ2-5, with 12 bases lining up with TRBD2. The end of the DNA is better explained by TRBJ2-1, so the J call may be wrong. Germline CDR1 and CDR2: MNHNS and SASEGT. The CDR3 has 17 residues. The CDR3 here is CASSRRTGLAGQETQFF. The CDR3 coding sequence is TGTGCCAGCAGTCGACGTACGGGACTAGCGGGCCAAGAGACCCAGTTCTTC.